The clone carrying this TCR beta chain has a handful of counts. There were no patients who had received any treatment before thyroid surgery. This record belongs to a study of metastatic and nonmetastatic thyroid tumors. TCRdb recomputed clones from the PCR reads via MiXCR. This sample has approximately 15,000 clones; roughly 22% occur once, and the top ten carry about a fifth. The CDR3 is made up of 17 amino acids. Germline assignment: CDR1 MNHNS and CDR2 SASEGT. V shed 3 bases and J 4 bases; nucleotides not matched to a gene: 14. The chain joins TRBV6-1 to TRBJ2-5; 7 bases fit TRBD1. The sequence derives from a female donor with papillary thyroid cancer or a benign thyroid nodule (not recorded which). Some clones in this sample may be carry-over from other donors' samples. Specimen: adjacent normal tissue. The CDR3 protein is CASSDKGLQGLGETQYF. The CDR3 DNA is TGTGCCAGCAGTGATAAGGGCTTACAGGGGTTGGGAGAGACCCAGTACTTC.